Below, one TCR beta chain is given with its context. Its cognate antigen is unknown. The data were obtained in a study of cytomegalovirus exposure and HLA in healthy donors. Study results and caveats: More clonal expansion characterized HLA-associated TCR beta chains than equally common others in a later analysis.

The study ran its PCR with 60 Vbeta and 13 Jbeta primers. Repertoires were generated with immunoSEQ multiplex PCR, while TCRdb's copy carries only in-frame clones and drops some. The repertoire consists of roughly 250,000 clones, with roughly 81% occurring once and the leading ten covering 1.5% to 2%. Donors showed nominal health when sampled, although they likely had unrecorded immune exposures. The length of the CDR3 is 15 residues. Trimming removed 1 base from V and 10 bases from J; junction bases left unmatched: 7. Germline CDR1 LGHNA, CDR2 YNFKEQ. The sequenced material came from PBMCs. The chain has TRBV4-2 and TRBJ1-6; 7 nucleotides line up with TRBD1. This sequence originates from a woman between 40 and 50 years old in good health and CMV-seropositive. In nucleotides, the CDR3 is TGTGCCAGCAGCCAAGTTAAGGGGGCAGACTCACCCCTCCACTTT. As protein: CASSQVKGADSPLHF.